The clone carrying this T cell receptor (beta chain) was recorded at least ten times. The antigen remains undetermined. The data belong to a study of response to subunit inactivated influenza vaccine. Study outcomes and limitations: New T cells are recruited in small numbers by each seasonal influenza vaccination, according to the authors' suggestion.

TCRdb recomputed calls from the RT-PCR reads with MiXCR, one row per CDR3 protein. The data show 860,000 or so distinct CDR3 sequences, around 20% seen once. Looked up from germline, CDR1 is LGHNA and CDR2 is YSLEER. Trimming took off 0 bases at V and 2 bases at J, with 8 bases between the two ends. This CDR3 has 15 amino acids. The source was PBMCs from blood, collected more than 4 days after vaccination. The J gene is TRBJ2-1, the V gene TRBV4-3, with TRBD2 as a possible D gene (6 bases). The TCR was taken from a man in his fifties or sixties who received an inactivated influenza vaccine. The CDR3: CASSQEGGPYNEQFF. CDR3 nucleotide sequence: TGCGCCAGCAGCCAAGAGGGGGGTCCCTACAATGAGCAGTTCTTC.